This record looks at one T cell receptor beta chain sequence and its context. Germline CDR1 and CDR2: DFQATT and SNEGSKA (reference sequence). The CDR3 has 14 residues. This record comes from a study of monozygotic twins with inflammatory bowel disease. No DNA is given; TCRdb re-called the 5' RACE reads and lists each CDR3 protein once. In total, the table holds over 150,000 distinct CDR3 sequences. The rearrangement joins TRBV20-1 to TRBJ1-1; TCRdb reports TRBD1, a call that lacks DNA to check it against. The specimen sequenced was blood. This sequence originates from a human donor with ulcerative colitis or Crohn's disease, or a healthy co-twin of an affected twin (not recorded which). CDR3 sequence reads: CSATGGDRATEAFF.